These T cell receptor beta chains were read from a single sample in a study of blood T cells in healthy people across ages. TCRdb used MiXCR to reprocess the 5' RACE reads, holding one entry per CDR3 protein. The profile covers almost 800,000 distinct CDR3 sequences, with 58% appearing a single time and about 20% taken by the ten largest. Sequencing was done on a sample of blood. The receptors here all came from a young man in good health. CDR3s include the opening cysteine and the closing phenylalanine or tryptophan. D genes are given only for firm matches. A row's size may be missing; if present it is once, few, many or a size class.

clone_size	v_call	j_call	d_call	cdr3_aa	cdr3_nt
NA	TRBV3-1	TRBJ2-4	NA	CASSQAATGSGGQYF	TGTGCCAGCAGCCAAGCCGCGACAGGTTCCGGCGGGCAGTACTTC
NA	TRBV7-2	TRBJ2-7	TRBD1	CASRPTGGTKNEQYF	TGTGCCAGCAGACCAACAGGGGGCACGAAAAACGAGCAGTACTTC
few	TRBV12-3/TRBV12-4	TRBJ2-7	NA	CASSPSAGAMFYEQYF	TGTGCCAGCAGTCCCTCTGCGGGGGCTATGTTCTACGAGCAGTACTTC
few	TRBV27	TRBJ2-1	NA	CASSGWNEQFF	TGTGCCAGCAGTGGGTGGAATGAGCAGTTCTTC
NA	TRBV11-2	TRBJ2-3	TRBD2	CASSLPGLEAQYF	TGTGCCAGCAGCTTACCGGGACTAGAGGCGCAGTATTTT
few	TRBV20-1	TRBJ2-3	NA	CSALEHLRADTQYF	TGCAGTGCTCTAGAACACCTACGGGCAGATACGCAGTATTTT
NA	TRBV20-1	TRBJ1-5	NA	CSATAAAGNQPQHF	TGCAGTGCCACAGCCGCTGCGGGGAATCAGCCCCAGCATTTT
NA	TRBV11-2	TRBJ2-2	TRBD1	CASSLQGARELFF	TGTGCCAGCAGTTTACAGGGGGCCCGGGAGCTGTTTTTT
NA	TRBV10-3	TRBJ2-4	TRBD1	CAISESTRTGKNIQYF	TGTGCCATCAGTGAGTCTACGAGGACAGGAAAAAACATTCAGTACTTC
NA	TRBV13	TRBJ1-6	NA	CASRQKGGYNSPLHF	TGTGCCAGCAGACAAAAGGGCGGTTATAATTCACCCCTCCACTTT
NA	TRBV4-3	TRBJ2-4	NA	CASSQDVPGQNIQYF	TGCGCCAGCAGCCAAGATGTTCCAGGTCAAAACATTCAGTACTTC
NA	TRBV12-3/TRBV12-4	TRBJ2-7	TRBD2	CASREQGLASHEQYF	TGTGCCAGCAGGGAACAGGGACTAGCGAGCCATGAGCAGTACTTC
NA	TRBV7-3	TRBJ2-1	TRBD2	CASSLRLADYNEQFF	TGTGCCAGCAGCCTGCGACTAGCAGACTACAATGAGCAGTTCTTC
few	TRBV6-1	TRBJ1-2	NA	CACLAGDYGYTF	TGTGCCTGCTTAGCGGGGGACTATGGCTACACCTTC
many	TRBV12-3/TRBV12-4	TRBJ2-7	TRBD2	CASSSRLASYEQYF	TGTGCCAGCAGTTCGCGACTAGCCTCCTACGAGCAGTACTTC
NA	TRBV20-1	TRBJ2-1	TRBD2	CSAELAAYNEQFF	TGCAGTGCGGAGCTAGCGGCGTACAATGAGCAGTTCTTC
few	TRBV13	TRBJ2-7	TRBD2	CASSLAGLGYEQYF	TGTGCCAGCAGCTTGGCGGGACTAGGCTACGAGCAGTACTTC
NA	TRBV29-1	TRBJ2-5	NA	CSSRGAETQYF	TGCAGCTCCCGGGGGGCAGAGACCCAGTACTTC
NA	TRBV29-1	TRBJ2-3	NA	CSVSKLGGADTQYF	TGCAGCGTCTCTAAGCTTGGAGGCGCAGATACGCAGTATTTT
few	TRBV7-9	TRBJ1-2	TRBD1	CASYRSTGTANYGYTF	TGTGCCAGCTATCGCTCGACAGGGACTGCTAACTATGGCTACACCTTC